This T cell receptor (beta chain) stems from a study of regulatory T cells in long-lasting Graves disease. This clonotype showed up just a few times. The time point: persistent/refractory GD, antithyroid drugs over 5 years with positive TRAb. After RNA was extracted from PBMCs, the TCR library was made from it. The CDR3 has 15 amino acids. V was pared by 0 bases and J by 14 bases, with 20 bases between. Looked up from germline, CDR1 is LGHDT and CDR2 is YNNKEL (reference sequence). HTBI primers from iRepertoire and Arm-PCR of CDR3 regions yielded the TCR beta libraries. One entry per CDR3 protein results from TCRdb running MiXCR on the multiplex PCR reads. The sample has around 430,000 distinct CDR3 sequences, 22% seen once.

The chain couples TRBV3-1 to TRBJ1-5, with D possibly being TRBD1 (5 bases). The specimen comprised peripheral blood mononuclear cells (PBMCs), sampled when the disease was refractory, from a patient treated with antithyroid drugs. The sequence was collected from a female donor with Graves disease. For the CDR3, the DNA is TGTGCCAGCAGCCAAGATCTTTCTGGGTCAGGGCCTAAGCATTTT. Its protein product is CASSQDLSGSGPKHF.